The TCR beta chain described here comes from a study of cytomegalovirus exposure and HLA in healthy donors. Study-wide results and limits: As confirmed in vitro, a few CMV-associated chains were specific for CMV antigens.

As regards this clone: The antigen remains unidentified.

The assay was immunoSEQ multiplex PCR, and TCRdb's table has in-frame clones only and misses some. This table holds approximately 59,000 clones, 80% to 95% found once. The length of the CDR3 is 17 residues. V trimming: 2 bases; J trimming: 4 bases; junction bases outside the gene matches: 7. CDR1 and CDR2 from the germline V gene are MDHEN and SYDVKM. V gene TRBV28 combines with J gene TRBJ2-1; 11 positions match TRBD2. Input material: PBMCs. This TCR derives from a man younger than 35 in good health and CMV-seropositive. The CDR3 DNA reads TGTGCCAGCAGTTTAAGGCTAGCGGGAGGTGATTACAATGAGCAGTTCTTC. Translated: CASSLRLAGGDYNEQFF.